This entry is about one T cell receptor beta chain. Its antigen is unknown. Qualities for individual bases were not recorded, and no much larger clone is one base off. These data belong to a study of blood T cell repertoires in COVID-19 (dated by TCRdb to 2018 to 2020). As for the study more broadly: Collaborator samples came from the United States, Italy and Spain and covered acute and convalescent phases of COVID-19. The material from the prospective study consisted of cDNA or gDNA derived from T cells, B-cell-depleted T cells, or PBMCs. Samples came from the ongoing ImmuneRACE study (first 160 participants) plus 1,254 subjects from 6 global collaborators. A freely available public database, intended as a resource for researchers studying the immune response to SARS-CoV-2, is where the repertoires were released. Deeply sampled blood TCRbeta repertoires from subjects exposed to, actively infected with, or recovered from COVID-19 were included in the dataset. Where HLA class I and class II types were available, the types were taken from metadata supplied by the sample provider, not from assay-based typing. The sample metadata nearly always contained a de-identified subject ID, COVID-19 status, age in years and sex. The investigation overall reported the following: How much clinical and demographic metadata was included differed by source and by participant, and the metadata was provided uncurated.

From cysteine to phenylalanine, the CDR3 is 16 amino acids long. Just the 48-base CDR3 DNA is kept, in frame starting at base 1. For CDR1 and CDR2, the germline V gene lists SGHNT and YENEEA. Trimming leaves V shorter by 5 bases and J shorter by 3 bases, with the junction holding 7 bases beyond the gene matches. At one collaborating source in Seattle, patients were enrolled during active infection and were followed longitudinally through the course of disease. Collaborating institutions collected whole blood in K2EDTA tubes following their own protocols. For TCRbeta analysis, collaborator samples were shipped as frozen whole blood, as isolated PBMCs, or as DNA extracted from either sample type. TCRbeta CDR3 regions were amplified from genomic DNA by means of the immunoSEQ Assay, a bias-controlled multiplex PCR. As for how the authors treated the data: Within the assay, amplification of reference gene primers was used to estimate how many nucleated cells each sample contained. To quantify the absolute abundance of each unique TCRbeta CDR3 rearrangement, sequence reads were collapsed and filtered. For each sample, productive Simpson clonality was calculated by taking the square root of Simpson's diversity index across productive rearrangements. Imported from immuneACCESS, the table was reduced by TCRdb to in-frame sequences with V and J called. These copies leave out some clones; in studies compared against another copy, an unresolved V gene accounts for under half, and the cause of the remainder is not known. V and J calls and clone size follow that table, whereas D and trimming were derived from the DNA. The sample table holds approximately 330,000 clones, of which approximately 88% were seen once. Approximately 9.9% of the sample is held by the ten biggest clonotypes.

This sequence uses TRBV11-3 and TRBJ2-2, with 9 central nucleotides matching TRBD1. Sequencing was performed on peripheral blood. The clonotype was recovered from a man aged 30 to 39 with COVID-19, enrolled during active disease. CDR3 region: CASSLRDRVYTGELFF. The base sequence is TGTGCCAGCAGCCTCCGGGACAGGGTTTACACCGGGGAGCTGTTTTTT.